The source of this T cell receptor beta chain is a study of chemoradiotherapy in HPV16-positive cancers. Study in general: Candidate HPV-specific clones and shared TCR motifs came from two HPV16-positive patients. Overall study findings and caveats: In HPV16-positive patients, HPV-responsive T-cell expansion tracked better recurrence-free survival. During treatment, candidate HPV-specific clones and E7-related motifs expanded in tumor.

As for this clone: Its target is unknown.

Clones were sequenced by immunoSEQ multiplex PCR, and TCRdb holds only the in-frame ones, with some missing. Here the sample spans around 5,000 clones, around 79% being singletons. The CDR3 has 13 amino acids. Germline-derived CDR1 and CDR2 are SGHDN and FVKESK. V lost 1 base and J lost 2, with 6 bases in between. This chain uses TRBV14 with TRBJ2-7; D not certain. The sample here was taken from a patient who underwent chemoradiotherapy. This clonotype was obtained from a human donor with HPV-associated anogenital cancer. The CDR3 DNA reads TGTGCCAGCAGCCAAGGTCTAGCCTACGAGCAGTACTTC. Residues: CASSQGLAYEQYF.